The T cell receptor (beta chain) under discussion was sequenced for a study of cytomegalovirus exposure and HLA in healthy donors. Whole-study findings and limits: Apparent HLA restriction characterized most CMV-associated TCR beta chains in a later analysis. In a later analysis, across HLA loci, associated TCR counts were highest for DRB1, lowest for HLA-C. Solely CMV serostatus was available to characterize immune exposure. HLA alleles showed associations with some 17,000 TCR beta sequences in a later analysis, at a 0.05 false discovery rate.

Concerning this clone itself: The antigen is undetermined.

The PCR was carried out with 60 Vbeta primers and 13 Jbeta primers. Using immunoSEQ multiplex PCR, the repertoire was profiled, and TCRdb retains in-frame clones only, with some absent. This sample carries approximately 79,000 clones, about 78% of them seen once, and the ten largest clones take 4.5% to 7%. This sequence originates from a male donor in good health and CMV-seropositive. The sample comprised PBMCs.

The CDR3 loop reads CASSQDRSGATNEKLFF. CDR3 nucleotides: TGCGCCAGCAGCCAAGATCGGTCCGGGGCAACTAATGAAAAACTGTTTTTT. This chain joins TRBV4-3 and TRBJ1-4, with D hard to call. The CDR3 totals 17 residues. V was cut by 0 bases and J by 0 bases, with 11 bases left in between. CDR1 and CDR2 from the germline V gene are LGHNA and YSLEER.